One and the same sample provided the 16 T cell receptor beta chains below, sequenced in a study of T-cell memory formation after mild COVID-19. TCRdb used MiXCR to reprocess the 5' RACE reads, holding one entry per CDR3 protein. The profile shows 470,000 or so distinct CDR3 sequences, over 15% of them singletons. Sequenced: PBMCs or a T cell subset sorted from them (not recorded which). These TCRs come from an adult woman who had mild COVID-19 (a few samples of this study predate the infection). Cell type and time point are not known.

The rearrangement links TRBV11-3 to TRBJ2-1; D perhaps matches TRBD1 (6 bases). V lost 0 bases and J 7 bases, leaving 19 bases between the germline ends. This CDR3 has 17 amino acids. Germline CDR1 SGHNT, CDR2 YENEEA. CDR3 DNA: TGTGCCAGCAGCTTAGATTTGGGGGTGGGGGCCCAAAATGAGCAGTTCTTC. This codes for CASSLDLGVGAQNEQFF.

This clonotype was detected only a few times. The J gene is TRBJ2-1, the V gene TRBV7-6; 15 bases are a match to TRBD2. Per germline, CDR1 SGHVS and CDR2 FNYEAQ. The CDR3 consists of 16 residues. V shed 6 bases, J shed 6 bases, and the junction held 6 bases outside the gene matches. The CDR3 DNA is TGTGCCAGCAGTTCTGGACTAGCGGGAGGGCCCAATGAGCAGTTCTTC. Translating it yields CASSSGLAGGPNEQFF.

This clonotype was seen a few times. J is TRBJ1-1 and V is TRBV20-1, with a possible D match to TRBD1 (5 bases). Germline V CDR1 and CDR2: DFQATT, SNEGSKA (reference sequence). The ends were cut back, 0 bases at V and 4 bases at J, with 12 bases in the middle. The CDR3 totals 14 residues. CDR3 DNA: TGCAGTGCTAGAGATTACCAGGGAGGCACTGAAGCTTTCTTT. Protein product: CSARDYQGGTEAFF.

The chain combines TRBV4-1 with TRBJ2-5, with D perhaps matching TRBD1 (6 bases). Germline V gene sequence: CDR1 MGHRA, CDR2 YSYEKL. CDR3 length: 15 residues. V was pared by 4 bases and J by 2 bases, with 14 bases between. CDR3 in amino acids: CASSLLGARQETQYF. The CDR3 coding sequence is TGCGCCAGCAGCCTCTTGGGGGCGCGGCAAGAGACCCAGTACTTC.

There are many counts of this clonotype. The V and J genes are TRBV6-6 and TRBJ2-2, with 14 bases matching TRBD2. The junction had 13 bases not matched to a gene; V was cut back by 7 bases and J by 0 bases. Germline values: CDR1 MNHNY, CDR2 SVGAGI (reference sequence). This CDR3 is built from 20 residues. CDR3 residues: CASTAQAGLAGGSNTGELFF. The CDR3 region has the DNA TGTGCCAGCACCGCCCAAGCCGGACTAGCGGGGGGTTCGAACACCGGGGAGCTGTTTTTT.

The rearrangement links TRBV13 to TRBJ2-7; D ambiguous. Germline assignment: CDR1 PRHDT and CDR2 FYEKMQ (reference sequence). The CDR3 runs 15 residues. Trimming stripped 0 bases from V and 0 bases from J, with 9 bases between. The CDR3 protein is CASSLGIPFSYEQYF. The CDR3 nucleotides are TGTGCCAGCAGCTTAGGGATCCCTTTCTCCTACGAGCAGTACTTC.

CDR3 coding DNA: TGCAGTGCTAGAGATCAAAGGATGGCTTTCTTT. It yields the protein CSARDQRMAFF. J is TRBJ1-1 and V is TRBV20-1; D call uncertain. Trimming pared 0 bases from V and 11 bases from J, leaving 10 bases between. The CDR3 sequence is 11 residues long. CDR1 and CDR2 from the germline V gene are DFQATT and SNEGSKA (reference sequence).

This rearrangement joins TRBV6-6 to TRBJ1-6, with 7 bases matching TRBD1. The germline CDR1 and CDR2 sequences are MNHNY and SVGAGI (reference sequence). Trimming cost V 6 bases and J 5 bases; bases outside gene matches: 4. This CDR3 region has 14 residues. The CDR3, as DNA: TGTGCCAGCAGGACCGGACAGGATAATTCACCCCTCCACTTT. Protein: CASRTGQDNSPLHF.

This chain's CDR3 is CASGISGTRGTEAFF. The CDR3 DNA reads TGTGCTAGTGGAATTTCAGGGACCCGAGGCACTGAAGCTTTCTTT. The V gene is TRBV12-5, the J gene TRBJ1-1; a possible D gene is TRBD1 (5 bases). CDR3 length: 15 residues. V lost 6 bases, J lost 4 bases, and 18 bases lay in between. Per germline, CDR1 LGHNT and CDR2 FRNRAP.

The chain recombines TRBV12-3 or TRBV12-4 with TRBJ2-5; 13 bases match TRBD2. The V segment lost 6 bases and the J segment 4 bases; nucleotides outside the gene matches: 8. The CDR3 totals 16 residues. The DNA of the CDR3 is TGTGCCAGCAGGCCCCGGACTAGCGGGAGTTTAGAGACCCAGTACTTC. Residues: CASRPRTSGSLETQYF.

The V and J genes are TRBV7-9 and TRBJ1-2; 8 nucleotides line up with TRBD1. Trimming at V came to 6 bases and at J to 2 bases, leaving 5 bases not matched to a gene. Germline CDR1 reads SEHNR; CDR2 reads FQNEAQ (reference sequence). The CDR3 runs 14 residues. CDR3 sequence: CASRLQGGNYGYTF. The CDR3 coding sequence is TGTGCCAGCAGACTACAGGGGGGGAACTATGGCTACACCTTC.

J is TRBJ2-1 and V is TRBV6-4; D tentatively reads TRBD1 or TRBD2 (5 bases each). The CDR3 has 13 residues. Per germline, CDR1 MRHNA and CDR2 SNTAGT. Trimming cost V 6 bases and J 9 bases, with 15 bases left between them. The CDR3 sequence is CASSPRDAGEQFF. In nucleotides, the CDR3 is TGTGCCAGCAGCCCCCGGGACGCCGGTGAGCAGTTCTTC.

J is TRBJ2-3 and V is TRBV7-3, with 9 nucleotides matching TRBD1. The V gene's germline CDR1 is SGHTA and CDR2 FQGTGA. The trim removed 5 bases at V and 3 bases at J, leaving 6 bases unmatched. The CDR3 sequence is 15 residues long. CDR3 protein: CASSPGTGRTDTQYF. Here the CDR3 DNA reads TGTGCCAGCAGCCCCGGGACAGGGAGGACAGATACGCAGTATTTT.

This clonotype was counted between two and nine times. The chain employs TRBV5-1 and TRBJ2-3; no definite D call. V gave up 0 bases and J gave up 3 bases, with 8 bases separating them. Germline CDR1 SGHRS, CDR2 YFSETQ. This CDR3 has 14 residues. CDR3 residues: CASSLGVATDTQYF. The CDR3 bases are TGCGCCAGCAGCTTGGGAGTAGCAACAGATACGCAGTATTTT.

Only a few counts were recorded for this clonotype. This chain joins TRBV7-2 and TRBJ2-3; TRBD2 matches 9 bases. Germline loops: CDR1 SGHTA, CDR2 FQGNSA. With V trimmed by 2 bases and J by 0 bases, 12 bases remained unmatched. The CDR3 sequence is 19 residues long. The CDR3 protein is CASSLWGREGPKSTDTQYF. DNA for the CDR3: TGTGCCAGCAGCTTATGGGGGCGGGAGGGCCCTAAAAGCACAGATACGCAGTATTTT.

The chain couples TRBV7-9 to TRBJ2-7; D possibly uses TRBD1 or TRBD2 (5 bases each). CDR1 SEHNR and CDR2 FQNEAQ come from the germline V gene (reference sequence). V was cut by 5 bases and J by 5 bases, with 13 bases left in between. The CDR3 consists of 13 residues. The CDR3 sequence: CASSATGGNEQYF. As DNA, the CDR3 is TGTGCCAGCAGCGCCACAGGAGGCAACGAGCAGTACTTC.